This note documents a single TCR beta chain sequence. Its antigen is not known. The sample is drawn from a study of tumor and adjacent non-tumor tissue in lung cancer. Whole-study context: Millions of productive TCRbeta reads were obtained per sample on average.

Three rounds of nested PCR, following a modified ARM-PCR protocol, produced the TCRbeta library. TCRdb re-derived calls from the multiplex PCR reads in MiXCR, one entry per CDR3 protein. The sample lists about 86,000 distinct CDR3 sequences, 76% occurring once. Points from the study as a whole: Tumor TCR diversity, when higher, was linked to shorter survival. Significantly higher TCR diversity was found in tumor than normal lung.

RNA was extracted from bulk tissue without any cell sorting. This non-tumor lung sample came from over 3 cm beyond the tumor edge. Chemotherapy-naive patients with new lung cancer underwent thoracic surgery in China, August–late 2014. Germline V CDR1 and CDR2: MGHRA, YSYEKL. The CDR3 consists of 12 residues. The V and J ends lost 1 base and 9 bases respectively, with 9 bases between them. The chain uses TRBV4-1 and TRBJ2-5; D not resolved. Input material: distant non-tumor lung tissue. This TCR was recovered from a woman aged 50 to 60 with non-small cell lung cancer. The CDR3 spells CASSQGGEAQYF. CDR3 sequence (DNA): TGCGCCAGCAGCCAAGGAGGTGAGGCCCAGTACTTC.